This TCR beta chain appears in the sequencing data of a study of cytomegalovirus exposure and HLA in healthy donors. Per the germline V gene, CDR1 is SGHRS and CDR2 is YFSETQ. This CDR3 is built from 15 residues. With 4 bases clipped from V and 5 bases from J, the junction kept 8 bases outside the gene matches. The PCR had 60 Vbeta and 13 Jbeta primers. The repertoire was sequenced with immunoSEQ multiplex PCR; TCRdb's copy has only in-frame clones and lacks some. The sample consists of some 140,000 clones, 85% of them appearing once. The donors comprised healthy bone marrow donors. The sample taken for sequencing was PBMCs. The chain couples TRBV5-1 to TRBJ2-2, with TRBD1 matching over 7 bases. This clonotype originated in a woman aged 30 to 39 in good health and CMV-seropositive. CDR3 coding DNA: TGCGCCAGCAGCCCCCGACAGGGATGGACCGGGGAGCTGTTTTTT. It translates to CASSPRQGWTGELFF.